These 5 T cell receptor beta chains came from one sample sequenced in a study of blood T cell repertoires in COVID-19. Only in-frame clones appear in the TCRdb table, and some are missing; sequencing was by immunoSEQ multiplex PCR. This sample has 30,000 or so clones, with about 89% found just once. The material sequenced was peripheral blood. The receptors stem from a human donor with active COVID-19. The donor label of this sample is uncertain.

The chain has TRBV14 and TRBJ2-1; D not resolved. CDR3 length: 13 residues. The germline gives CDR1 SGHDN, CDR2 FVKESK. Deletions cut 3 bases from V and 7 bases from J, with 10 bases between. The DNA for the CDR3 is TGTGCCAGCAGCCATCGAGCTAGGAATGAGCAGTTCTTC. Protein product: CASSHRARNEQFF.

This chain links TRBV28 with TRBJ2-2; TRBD1 is a possible D gene (6 bases). This CDR3 region has 15 residues. V was clipped by 7 bases and J by 4 bases, with 16 bases between them. The germline CDR1 and CDR2 sequences are MDHEN and SYDVKM. The DNA for the CDR3 is TGTGCCAGCACCTTCCCCACAGGGCCCACCGGGGAGCTGTTTTTT. It is translated as CASTFPTGPTGELFF.

The CDR3 DNA sequence: TGTGCCAGCAGTTTAACAGGGCAGGGCCAAGAGACCCAGTACTTC. This encodes CASSLTGQGQETQYF. The chain joins TRBV27 to TRBJ2-5; maybe TRBD1 (6 bases). CDR1 is MNHEY, CDR2 SMNVEV, per germline (reference sequence). Trimming left V 2 bases short and J 1 base short, with 11 bases between. The CDR3 is made up of 15 amino acids.

The V gene is TRBV19, the J gene TRBJ2-7, with 8 bases matching TRBD1. The CDR3 covers 15 residues. Germline CDR1 reads LNHDA; CDR2 reads SQIVND (reference sequence). V trimming: 5 bases; J trimming: 5 bases; junction bases outside the gene matches: 11. Here the CDR3 reads CASSYFGTGSNEQYF. In DNA, the CDR3 is TGTGCCAGTAGTTACTTCGGGACAGGATCAAACGAGCAGTACTTC.

The CDR3 nucleotides read TGTGCCAGCAGCCCCGGGAACCTTGGGGACACTGAAGCTTTCTTT. Translation: CASSPGNLGDTEAFF. The genes are TRBV11-2 and TRBJ1-1, with D uncertain. The CDR3 runs to 15 residues. CDR1 is SGHAT, CDR2 FQNNGV, per germline. The V gene lost 5 bases and the J gene lost 3 bases, with 16 bases spanning the gap. Full variable domain (missing parts from reference TRBV11-2 and TRBJ1-1): EAGVAQSPRYKIIEKRQSVAFWCNPISGHATLYWYQQILGQGPKLLIQFQNNGVVDDSQLPKDRFSAERLKGVDSTLKIQPAKLEDSAVYLCASSPGNLGDTEAFFGQGTRLTVV.